Here is one T cell receptor beta chain with its context. Its target is unknown. This sample was included in a study of cytomegalovirus exposure and HLA in healthy donors. Amplification used 60 Vbeta primers and 13 Jbeta primers. As originally analysed: In a later analysis, 80 million or so unique TCR beta chains included roughly 11 million shared by two or more donors. Sequencing was performed with immunoSEQ multiplex PCR; in TCRdb, only in-frame clones are kept and a portion is missing. V, J and clone size derive from that table, while D and trimming were established from the DNA sequence. This sample's clone table lists some 200,000 clones. Study observations and caveats: Trimming of TCR beta V- and J-genes showed a link, identified in a later analysis, to a missense DCLRE1C variant. There was a cluster of highly shared sequence variants that was likely a sequencing artifact.

The donors comprised healthy bone marrow donors. The receptor was derived from a woman aged 18-29 years in good health and CMV-seropositive. The sample consisted of PBMCs.

The CDR3 DNA sequence: TGTGCCAGCTCACCGGGACTTAGCACAGATACGCAGTATTTT. This sequence encodes CASSPGLSTDTQYF. This sequence joins TRBV18 and TRBJ2-3, with TRBD2 as a possible D gene (6 bases). Germline CDR1 is KGHSH and CDR2 is LQKENI. The CDR3 is 14 amino acids. The V end lost 3 bases, the J end lost 0 bases, and 7 bases lay between the germline ends.